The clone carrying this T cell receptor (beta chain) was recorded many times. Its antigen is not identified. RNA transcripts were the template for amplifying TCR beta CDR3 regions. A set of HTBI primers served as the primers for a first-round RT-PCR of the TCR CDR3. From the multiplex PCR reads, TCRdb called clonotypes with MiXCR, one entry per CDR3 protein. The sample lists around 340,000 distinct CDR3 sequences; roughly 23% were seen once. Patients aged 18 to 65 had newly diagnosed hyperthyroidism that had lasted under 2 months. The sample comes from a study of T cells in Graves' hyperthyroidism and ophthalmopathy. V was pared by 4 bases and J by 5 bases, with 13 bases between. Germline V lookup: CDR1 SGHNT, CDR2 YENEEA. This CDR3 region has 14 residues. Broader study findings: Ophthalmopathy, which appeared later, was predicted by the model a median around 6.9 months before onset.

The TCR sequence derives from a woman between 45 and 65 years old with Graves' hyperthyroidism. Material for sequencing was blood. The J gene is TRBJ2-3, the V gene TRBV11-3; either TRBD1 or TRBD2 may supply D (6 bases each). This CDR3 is CASSYGGPGDTQYF. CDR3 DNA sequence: TGTGCCAGCAGCTATGGGGGGCCAGGAGATACGCAGTATTTT.